This T cell receptor (beta chain) was identified in a study of cytomegalovirus exposure and HLA in healthy donors. Overall study: Most genotyped donors, 75% to 85% of 398, had Caucasian-associated genetic ancestry. Notes on the study in general: Later on, an analysis tied around 17,000 TCR beta sequences to HLA alleles at 0.05 false discovery rate. DRB1 had the most TCR associations and HLA-C the fewest, a later analysis found, with rates varying by HLA locus.

Deletions cut 1 base from V and 3 bases from J, with 14 bases between. This CDR3 spans 15 amino acids. CDR1 and CDR2 (germline): SGHRS, YFSETQ. This clone has a handful of counts. Its target is unknown. Everyone who donated was a healthy bone marrow donor. Primers for the PCR totalled 60 Vbeta and 13 Jbeta. Sequenced by immunoSEQ multiplex PCR; TCRdb stores in-frame clones only, minus some. The sample consists of roughly 130,000 clones, about 70% of them appearing once. The rearrangement links TRBV5-1 to TRBJ2-7; maybe TRBD2 (6 bases). The sequence was obtained from a woman in her sixties or seventies in good health and CMV-seropositive. The sequencing input was PBMCs. The CDR3 nucleotides read TGCGCCAGCAGCTTGTACGGAGGGGTAGGCTACGAGCAGTACTTC. Translated, it gives CASSLYGGVGYEQYF.